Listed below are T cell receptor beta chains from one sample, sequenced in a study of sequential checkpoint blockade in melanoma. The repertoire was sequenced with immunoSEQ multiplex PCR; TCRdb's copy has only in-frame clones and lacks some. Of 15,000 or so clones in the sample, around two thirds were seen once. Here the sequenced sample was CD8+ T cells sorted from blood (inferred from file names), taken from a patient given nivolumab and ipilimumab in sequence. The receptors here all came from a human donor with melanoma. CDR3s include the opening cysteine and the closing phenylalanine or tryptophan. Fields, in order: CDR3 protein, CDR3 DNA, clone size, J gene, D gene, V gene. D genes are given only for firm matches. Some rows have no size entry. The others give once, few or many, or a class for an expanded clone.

cdr3_aa: CSAGDYEQYF
cdr3_nt: TGCAGTGCGGGCGACTACGAGCAGTACTTC
clone_size: .
j_call: TRBJ2-7
d_call: .
v_call: TRBV20-1

cdr3_aa: CASSITPNQGAGYTF
cdr3_nt: TGTGCCAGCAGTATTACGCCGAACCAGGGTGCCGGCTACACCTTC
clone_size: few
j_call: TRBJ1-2
d_call: .
v_call: TRBV27

cdr3_aa: CASSEEASGVGEQFF
cdr3_nt: TGTGCCAGCAGTGAAGAGGCTAGCGGGGTAGGGGAGCAGTTCTTC
clone_size: .
j_call: TRBJ2-1
d_call: TRBD2
v_call: TRBV6-1

cdr3_aa: CASSLYTGAVNTEAFF
cdr3_nt: TGTGCCAGCAGTTTATACACAGGGGCGGTTAACACTGAAGCTTTCTTT
clone_size: .
j_call: TRBJ1-1
d_call: TRBD1
v_call: TRBV28

cdr3_aa: CASSDRAGGGELFF
cdr3_nt: TGTGCCAGCAGTGACAGGGCAGGGGGCGGGGAGCTGTTTTTT
clone_size: .
j_call: TRBJ2-2
d_call: TRBD1
v_call: TRBV2

cdr3_aa: CASSVGLAGATDTQYF
cdr3_nt: TGTGCCAGCAGCGTAGGACTAGCGGGGGCCACAGATACGCAGTATTTT
clone_size: .
j_call: TRBJ2-3
d_call: TRBD2
v_call: TRBV9

cdr3_aa: CASRDRGPENTEAFF
cdr3_nt: TGTGCCAGCAGAGACAGGGGGCCTGAAAACACTGAAGCTTTCTTT
clone_size: .
j_call: TRBJ1-1
d_call: TRBD1
v_call: TRBV7-9

cdr3_aa: CASSKEGTGGFSRYEQYF
cdr3_nt: TGTGCCAGCAGCAAAGAGGGGACAGGGGGCTTCTCACGTTACGAGCAGTACTTC
clone_size: .
j_call: TRBJ2-7
d_call: .
v_call: TRBV21-1

cdr3_aa: CASSISGGSDNEQFF
cdr3_nt: TGTGCCAGCAGCATAAGCGGGGGGTCCGACAATGAGCAGTTCTTC
clone_size: .
j_call: TRBJ2-1
d_call: TRBD2
v_call: TRBV9

cdr3_aa: CASSPITGGHNVLTF
cdr3_nt: TGTGCCAGCAGCCCTATAACAGGGGGACACAACGTCCTGACTTTC
clone_size: .
j_call: TRBJ2-6
d_call: TRBD1
v_call: TRBV7-9

cdr3_aa: CASSLPVRESDYGYTF
cdr3_nt: TGTGCCAGCAGCTTACCCGTCCGGGAATCAGACTATGGCTACACCTTC
clone_size: few
j_call: TRBJ1-2
d_call: .
v_call: TRBV7-9

cdr3_aa: CASSLAQGAPDTQYF
cdr3_nt: TGTGCCAGCAGCTTAGCGCAGGGGGCTCCAGATACGCAGTATTTT
clone_size: .
j_call: TRBJ2-3
d_call: TRBD1
v_call: TRBV7-6

cdr3_aa: CASSSQGGGTRNEQFF
cdr3_nt: TGTGCCAGCAGCTCGCAGGGGGGTGGGACACGGAATGAGCAGTTCTTC
clone_size: .
j_call: TRBJ2-1
d_call: .
v_call: TRBV7-4

cdr3_aa: CASSAIGAANEKLFF
cdr3_nt: TGTGCCAGCAGCGCTATTGGGGCGGCTAATGAAAAACTGTTTTTT
clone_size: once
j_call: TRBJ1-4
d_call: .
v_call: TRBV27

cdr3_aa: CASSYMKIQYF
cdr3_nt: TGTGCCAGCAGCTACATGAAGATCCAGTACTTC
clone_size: .
j_call: TRBJ2-5
d_call: .
v_call: TRBV5-6

cdr3_aa: CASSLGLAGGDTQYF
cdr3_nt: TGTGCCAGCAGCTTAGGGCTAGCGGGGGGGGATACGCAGTATTTT
clone_size: .
j_call: TRBJ2-3
d_call: TRBD2
v_call: TRBV7-2

cdr3_aa: CASGPGQGSTDTQYF
cdr3_nt: TGTGCCAGTGGCCCGGGACAGGGATCCACAGATACGCAGTATTTT
clone_size: once
j_call: TRBJ2-3
d_call: TRBD1
v_call: TRBV6-4

cdr3_aa: CASSVASGGTDTQYF
cdr3_nt: TGTGCCAGCAGCGTAGCATCGGGGGGCACAGATACGCAGTATTTT
clone_size: .
j_call: TRBJ2-3
d_call: .
v_call: TRBV9

cdr3_aa: CASSPGRGTEAFF
cdr3_nt: TGTGCCAGCAGTCCTGGTCGGGGAACTGAAGCTTTCTTT
clone_size: few
j_call: TRBJ1-1
d_call: .
v_call: TRBV7-9

cdr3_aa: CASSQDGSSAGRGTEAFF
cdr3_nt: TGCGCCAGCAGCCAAGATGGTTCGTCAGCAGGCAGGGGGACTGAAGCTTTCTTT
clone_size: few
j_call: TRBJ1-1
d_call: TRBD1
v_call: TRBV4-1

cdr3_aa: CASSPRDTPNTGELFF
cdr3_nt: TGTGCCAGCAGCCCTCGGGATACCCCGAACACCGGGGAGCTGTTTTTT
clone_size: .
j_call: TRBJ2-2
d_call: .
v_call: TRBV5-5

cdr3_aa: CAWAGSSYNEQFF
cdr3_nt: TGTGCTTGGGCGGGGAGCTCCTACAATGAGCAGTTCTTC
clone_size: .
j_call: TRBJ2-1
d_call: .
v_call: TRBV2

cdr3_aa: CASSLGLPTPQETQYF
cdr3_nt: TGTGCCAGCAGCTTGGGACTCCCAACACCCCAAGAGACCCAGTACTTC
clone_size: .
j_call: TRBJ2-5
d_call: .
v_call: TRBV5-6

cdr3_aa: CASSPGLGYGYTF
cdr3_nt: TGTGCCAGCAGCCCAGGGTTAGGGTATGGCTACACCTTC
clone_size: medium-sized
j_call: TRBJ1-2
d_call: .
v_call: TRBV27

cdr3_aa: CASSQDHDSFNYGYTF
cdr3_nt: TGCGCCAGCAGCCAAGATCACGACAGCTTTAACTATGGCTACACCTTC
clone_size: .
j_call: TRBJ1-2
d_call: .
v_call: TRBV4-1

cdr3_aa: CASSRTGGDSPLHF
cdr3_nt: TGTGCCAGCAGCAGGACAGGGGGAGACTCACCCCTCCACTTT
clone_size: .
j_call: TRBJ1-6
d_call: TRBD1
v_call: TRBV5-5

cdr3_aa: CASRDTGWGQPQHF
cdr3_nt: TGTGCCAGCAGGGATACAGGTTGGGGTCAGCCCCAGCATTTT
clone_size: .
j_call: TRBJ1-5
d_call: .
v_call: TRBV6-1

cdr3_aa: CSTSSGGTLWEQFF
cdr3_nt: TGCAGCACCTCTAGCGGGGGGACCCTTTGGGAGCAGTTCTTC
clone_size: .
j_call: TRBJ2-1
d_call: TRBD2
v_call: TRBV29-1

cdr3_aa: CASSGGQGPGNTIYF
cdr3_nt: TGCGCCAGCAGCGGGGGACAGGGCCCTGGAAACACCATATATTTT
clone_size: few
j_call: TRBJ1-3
d_call: TRBD1
v_call: TRBV4-1

cdr3_aa: CASDGTGDTDTQYF
cdr3_nt: TGTGCTAGTGACGGGACAGGGGACACAGATACGCAGTATTTT
clone_size: .
j_call: TRBJ2-3
d_call: TRBD1
v_call: TRBV12-5

cdr3_aa: CASYGFTNYGYTF
cdr3_nt: TGTGCCTCCTACGGGTTCACTAACTATGGCTACACCTTC
clone_size: .
j_call: TRBJ1-2
d_call: .
v_call: TRBV4-2

cdr3_aa: CASSPGGHEQFF
cdr3_nt: TGTGCCAGCAGCCCGGGGGGCCATGAGCAGTTCTTC
clone_size: .
j_call: TRBJ2-1
d_call: .
v_call: TRBV9

cdr3_aa: CASSVGGHTEAFF
cdr3_nt: TGTGCCAGCAGCGTAGGGGGGCACACTGAAGCTTTCTTT
clone_size: .
j_call: TRBJ1-1
d_call: .
v_call: TRBV9

cdr3_aa: CASSYAAGGYEQYF
cdr3_nt: TGTGCCAGCAGCTACGCCGCAGGGGGCTACGAGCAGTACTTC
clone_size: .
j_call: TRBJ2-7
d_call: TRBD1
v_call: TRBV11-1

cdr3_aa: CASSLGGLTGELFF
cdr3_nt: TGTGCCAGCAGCTTAGGCGGGCTCACCGGGGAGCTGTTTTTT
clone_size: .
j_call: TRBJ2-2
d_call: .
v_call: TRBV7-3